The 14 T cell receptor beta chains below come from one sample, sequenced in a study of identical twins. TCRdb re-called the 5' RACE reads through MiXCR, storing one row per CDR3 protein. The sample records under 350,000 distinct CDR3 sequences, roughly 9.7% being singletons. These data were also filed under a second study, of yellow fever vaccine responses in identical twins.

Sequencing was done on a sample of CD8+ T cells sorted from blood. All receptors come from a woman aged 18-29 years in good health.

The chain links TRBV6-1 to TRBJ2-7; D may be TRBD1 or TRBD2 (5 bases each). The length of the CDR3 is 16 residues. Trimming left V 7 bases short and J 4 bases short, with 23 bases between. Germline CDR1 MNHNS, CDR2 SASEGT. The CDR3 here is CASKSSQGPAAYEQYF. The CDR3 DNA reads as TGTGCCAGCAAGAGTAGCCAGGGACCAGCGGCATACGAGCAGTACTTC.

The chain has TRBV12-3 or TRBV12-4 and TRBJ1-3, with D maybe TRBD1 (5 bases). The CDR3 totals 15 residues. The germline V and J ends were trimmed by 3 bases and 3 bases, with 12 bases remaining between them. The CDR3 reads CASSFGTVSGNTIYF. CDR3 DNA: TGTGCCAGCAGTTTCGGGACTGTCAGTGGAAACACCATATATTTT.

This clonotype was detected many times. The CDR3 region has the DNA TGTGCCAGCAGTCCCCAGCGGGAGCAGTACAATGAGCAGTTCTTC. It specifies CASSPQREQYNEQFF. The chain employs TRBV28 and TRBJ2-1; 8 bases are shared with TRBD2. Germline V gives CDR1 MDHEN, CDR2 SYDVKM. V was clipped by 5 bases and J by 4 bases; unmatched bases: 7. CDR3 length equals 15 residues.

This clonotype was counted ten times or more. The chain is built from TRBV10-3 and TRBJ2-3, with no clear D. The germline V gene has CDR1 ENHRY and CDR2 SYGVKD. The CDR3 contains 15 residues. With 0 bases removed from V and 0 bases from J, the gap between germline ends came to 7 bases. The CDR3, as DNA: TGTGCCATCAGTGAGTCCACTCCGAGCACAGATACGCAGTATTTT. Translating it yields CAISESTPSTDTQYF.

This rearrangement joins TRBV28 to TRBJ2-7, with 7 bases identical to TRBD1. V lost 5 bases to trimming and J lost 4 bases; unmatched junction nucleotides: 14. Per germline, CDR1 MDHEN and CDR2 SYDVKM. The CDR3 runs 16 residues. The CDR3 nucleotides are TGTGCCAGCAGTCCAAACCCGACAGGGTGGAATTACGAGCAGTACTTC. As protein: CASSPNPTGWNYEQYF.

There are a few counts of this clonotype. The chain carries TRBV7-2 and TRBJ2-1; TRBD2 aligns across 12 bases. Germline loops: CDR1 SGHTA, CDR2 FQGNSA. V gave up 5 bases and J gave up 3 bases; unmatched junction bases: 8. The CDR3 totals 17 residues. CDR3 nucleotide sequence: TGTGCCAGCAGCCCGGGGGTGACTAGCGGGGGCTACAATGAGCAGTTCTTC. Protein: CASSPGVTSGGYNEQFF.

This clonotype was seen many times. V gene TRBV12-3 or TRBV12-4 combines with J gene TRBJ2-7, with D uncertain. Trimming removed 6 bases at V and 3 bases at J, with 15 bases between. CDR3 length equals 14 residues. The DNA for the CDR3 is TGTGCCAGCAGCGCCCTTCTGAAGAACTACGAGCAGTACTTC. It is translated as CASSALLKNYEQYF.

This clonotype was seen many times. This rearrangement joins TRBV24-1 to TRBJ2-1, with 9 bases aligning to TRBD2. CDR1 and CDR2 (germline): KGHDR, SFDVKD. J was trimmed by 3 bases and V by 9 bases; bases with no gene match: 5. This CDR3 is 14 amino acids long. CDR3 DNA sequence: TGTGCCACCGTGAGCGGGAGGATCTACAATGAGCAGTTCTTC. This gives the protein CATVSGRIYNEQFF.

The J gene is TRBJ1-1, the V gene TRBV23-1; D might be TRBD1 (6 bases). TRBV23-1 is annotated as an ORF whose role is uncertain. Between the trimmed V and J ends, which lost 8 bases and 7 bases, there was a span of 17 bases. The CDR3 consists of 13 residues. The CDR3 region has the DNA TGCGCCAGCCCCCGGAGGGGGGGAGATGAAGCTTTCTTT. Protein product: CASPRRGGDEAFF.

This clonotype was observed many times. The gene calls are TRBV28 and TRBJ2-7; 9 nucleotides agree with TRBD2. The CDR3 sequence is 14 residues long. After removal of 10 bases from V and 5 bases from J, the junction contained 12 bases not matched to a gene. In germline, CDR1 is MDHEN, CDR2 SYDVKM. The CDR3 protein is CATQTLAGRDEQYF. The CDR3 nucleotides are TGTGCCACCCAGACTCTAGCGGGACGGGACGAGCAGTACTTC.

This clonotype was detected only a few times. This chain uses TRBV29-1 with TRBJ2-3; D unresolved. The V end lost 2 bases, the J end lost 4 bases, and 16 bases lay between the germline ends. Germline CDR1 is SQVTM and CDR2 is ANQGSEA. The CDR3 has 15 amino acids. The CDR3 nucleotides are TGCAGCGTTGAAAGAGGTCTCATTGGGCCAGATACGCAGTATTTT. It is translated as CSVERGLIGPDTQYF.

In this sample, this clonotype turned up many times. The chain joins TRBV11-2 to TRBJ2-5, with 8 bases that match TRBD1. CDR1 and CDR2 (germline): SGHAT, FQNNGV. The CDR3 is 16 amino acids. With 2 bases clipped from V and 2 bases from J, the junction kept 7 bases outside the gene matches. CDR3 in amino acids: CASSLLTGGPQETQYF. The CDR3 DNA reads TGTGCCAGCAGCTTATTAACAGGGGGTCCACAAGAGACCCAGTACTTC.

This clonotype came up many times. The genes are TRBV4-1 and TRBJ2-7; no reliable D call. The V end lost 1 base, the J end lost 3 bases, and 7 bases lay between the germline ends. This CDR3 has 13 amino acids. Per germline, CDR1 MGHRA and CDR2 YSYEKL. CDR3 sequence (DNA): TGCGCCAGCAGCCAAGTCGGAGACTACGAGCAGTACTTC. This codes for CASSQVGDYEQYF.

This clonotype was found a few times. This chain joins TRBV28 and TRBJ2-7; no reliable D call. The CDR3 extends over 14 amino acids. Per the germline V gene, CDR1 is MDHEN and CDR2 is SYDVKM. V was cut by 2 bases and J by 2 bases, with 10 bases left in between. The DNA of the CDR3 is TGTGCCAGCAGTTTAATTGACGGTACCTACGAGCAGTACTTC. It specifies CASSLIDGTYEQYF.